The present entry profiles one T cell receptor beta chain with its context. Its recognized antigen is unknown. No quality values exist for individual bases; no much larger clone is one base distant. This sample stems from a study of blood T cell repertoires in COVID-19 (dated by TCRdb to between 2020 and 2021). Regarding the complete study: Collaborator samples came from the United States, Italy and Spain and covered acute and convalescent phases of COVID-19. The prospective study material was composed of cDNA or gDNA derived from T cells, B-cell-depleted T cells, or PBMCs. The dataset comprised deeply sampled blood TCRbeta repertoires from subjects exposed to, actively infected with, or recovered from COVID-19. The repertoires were made available in a free public database intended to serve as a resource for research on the immune response to SARS-CoV-2. Samples were obtained from the ongoing ImmuneRACE study (first 160 participants) and from 1,254 subjects provided by 6 global collaborators. A de-identified subject ID, COVID-19 status, age in years and sex were almost always included in the sample metadata. Where HLA class I and class II types were available, the types were taken from metadata supplied by the sample provider, not from assay-based typing. General conclusions and limits of the study: Clinical and demographic metadata were provided uncurated, with the amount varying by source and participant.

From cysteine to phenylalanine, the CDR3 is 15 amino acids long. The read is trimmed to its CDR3 DNA, 45 bases read in frame from base 1. CDR1 and CDR2 are read off the germline V gene (reference sequence) as LNHDA and SQIVND. V is pruned by 4 bases and J by 8 bases, leaving 6 bases of the junction without a gene match. At one collaborating source in Seattle, patients were enrolled during active infection and were followed longitudinally through the course of disease. Collaborating institutions collected whole blood in K2EDTA tubes following their own protocols. For TCRbeta analysis, collaborators shipped samples as frozen whole blood, isolated PBMCs, or DNA extracted from either of those sample types. TCRbeta CDR3 regions were amplified from genomic DNA by means of the immunoSEQ Assay, a bias-controlled multiplex PCR. As for the original processing: The number of nucleated cells in each sample was estimated from the amplification of reference gene primers within the assay. To quantify the absolute abundance of each unique TCRbeta CDR3 rearrangement, sequence reads were collapsed and filtered. For each sample, productive Simpson clonality was calculated as the square root of Simpson's diversity index across productive rearrangements. This is the immuneACCESS table as TCRdb keeps it, with only in-frame sequences that have V and J called. A part of the clones is gone; compared with another copy, unresolved V genes explain less than half, and the rest is unexplained. D and trimming come from the DNA, and the V and J calls and clone size come from that table. The table for this sample lists approximately 350,000 clones; around 89% of them were counted only once. Around 2.8% of the sample comes from the top ten.

This sequence originates from a young woman with COVID-19, enrolled during active disease. The rearrangement combines TRBV19 with TRBJ2-2, and TRBD2 matches 11 of the central bases. The sequencing input was peripheral blood. CDR3 reads: CASSRGLAESGELFF. The base sequence is TGTGCCAGTAGTAGGGGACTAGCGGAATCGGGGGAGCTGTTTTTT.